The 25 T cell receptor beta chains given below trace back to one sample, sequenced in a study of cytomegalovirus exposure and HLA in healthy donors. The PCR was carried out with 60 Vbeta primers and 13 Jbeta primers. The data were produced by immunoSEQ multiplex PCR, yet TCRdb's version contains in-frame clones alone and is incomplete. The table shows over 65,000 clones, with roughly 80% occurring only once. The specimen sequenced was PBMCs. These receptors originate from a woman between 35 and 50 years old in good health and CMV-seropositive.

This chain connects TRBV27 to TRBJ2-5; 7 nucleotides match TRBD2. V shed 3 bases and J 5 bases; nucleotides not matched to a gene: 6. The V gene's germline CDR1 is MNHEY and CDR2 SMNVEV (reference sequence). The CDR3 is made up of 14 amino acids. DNA for the CDR3: TGTGCCAGCAGTTTGGGGGGGGTCGGGGAGACCCAGTACTTC. Protein product: CASSLGGVGETQYF.

The rearrangement uses TRBV2 and TRBJ1-5; D perhaps matches TRBD1 (5 bases). Germline V gene data show CDR1 as SNHLY and CDR2 as FYNNEI. The CDR3 has 17 residues. V was clipped by 1 base and J by 0 bases, with 13 bases between them. The CDR3 reads CASSEVLGLHSNQPQHF. CDR3 coding DNA: TGTGCCAGCAGTGAAGTTCTGGGACTACATAGCAATCAGCCCCAGCATTTT.

The chain uses TRBV5-6 and TRBJ1-1; D call uncertain. The CDR3 has 13 amino acids. Per the germline V gene, CDR1 is SGHDT and CDR2 is YYEEEE. V was trimmed by 5 bases and J by 2 bases, leaving 10 bases between them. CDR3 residues: CASSRQANTEAFF. As DNA, the CDR3 is TGTGCCAGCAGTAGACAAGCTAACACTGAAGCTTTCTTT.

This chain joins TRBV5-1 and TRBJ2-2, with TRBD2 as a possible D gene (5 bases). The V gene lost 0 bases and the J gene lost 1 base, with 10 bases spanning the gap. Germline loops: CDR1 SGHRS, CDR2 YFSETQ. This CDR3 is built from 16 residues. CDR3 protein: CASSLVSGVNTGELFF. CDR3 DNA: TGCGCCAGCAGCTTGGTCTCCGGGGTGAACACCGGGGAGCTGTTTTTT.

This clone was picked up one time. V usage is TRBV7-3 and J usage is TRBJ2-3; D might be TRBD2 (5 bases). Germline assignment: CDR1 SGHTA and CDR2 FQGTGA. The V gene lost 1 base and the J gene lost 5 bases, with 10 bases spanning the gap. The CDR3 consists of 14 residues. The CDR3 DNA follows: TGTGCCAGCAGCTTAAGGTTCCGGGGAGATACGCAGTATTTT. This gives the protein CASSLRFRGDTQYF.

The chain joins TRBV11-2 to TRBJ2-1, with D tentatively TRBD2 (6 bases). Per the germline V gene, CDR1 is SGHAT and CDR2 is FQNNGV. CDR3 length equals 13 residues. V was shortened by 5 bases and J by 7 bases, with 12 bases between the two germline ends. The CDR3 nucleotides are TGTGCCAGCAGCGCGGGGCCCGAGAATGAGCAGTTCTTC. It yields the protein CASSAGPENEQFF.

J is TRBJ2-1 and V is TRBV10-1, with 12 bases fitting TRBD1. V dropped 4 bases and J dropped 7; count of bases not matched to a gene: 8. CDR1 is WNHNN, CDR2 SYGVQD, per germline (reference sequence). The CDR3 is 16 residues long. As DNA, the CDR3 is TGCGCCAGCAGTGGGACCGGGACAGGGGGCATGAATGAGCAGTTCTTC. Translated, it gives CASSGTGTGGMNEQFF.

This chain uses TRBV7-2 with TRBJ1-2, with no clear D. Per germline, CDR1 SGHTA and CDR2 FQGNSA. CDR3 length equals 12 residues. V lost 1 base, J lost 8 bases, and 8 bases lay in between. CDR3 residues: CASSLGGAGYTF. The DNA for the CDR3 is TGTGCCAGCAGCTTAGGGGGAGCCGGCTACACCTTC.

V and J are TRBV7-6 and TRBJ1-1, with a weak D call TRBD1 (5 bases). V lost 6 bases, J lost 4 bases, and 12 bases lay in between. Germline V gene sequence: CDR1 SGHVS, CDR2 FNYEAQ. CDR3 length: 13 amino acids. The CDR3 loop reads CASSAGPFTEAFF. DNA for the CDR3: TGTGCCAGCAGTGCGGGGCCGTTCACTGAAGCTTTCTTT.

The chain links TRBV19 to TRBJ1-4, with a possible D match to TRBD1 (6 bases). V was trimmed by 5 bases and J by 3 bases, leaving 13 bases between them. The CDR3 covers 15 residues. Germline V gene lookup returns CDR1 LNHDA and CDR2 SQIVND (reference sequence). CDR3 sequence: CASSSRTAPNEKLFF. CDR3 sequence (DNA): TGTGCCAGTAGTTCAAGGACAGCCCCTAATGAAAAACTGTTTTTT.

The chain combines TRBV14 with TRBJ1-1; the D gene is possibly TRBD1 (6 bases). Per the germline V gene, CDR1 is SGHDN and CDR2 is FVKESK. The CDR3 runs 14 residues. The ends were cut back, 1 base at V and 1 base at J, with 7 bases in the middle. CDR3 region: CASSQARGNTEAFF. In DNA, the CDR3 is TGTGCCAGCAGCCAAGCCAGGGGGAACACTGAAGCTTTCTTT.

The rearrangement joins TRBV28 to TRBJ2-5; TRBD1 aligns across 7 bases. Looked up from germline, CDR1 is MDHEN and CDR2 is SYDVKM. There are 14 residues in the CDR3. Trimming at V came to 7 bases and at J to 2 bases, leaving 7 bases not matched to a gene. The CDR3 DNA sequence: TGTGCCAGCATGACGCGGACAGGTCAAGAGACCCAGTACTTC. Its translation: CASMTRTGQETQYF.

This sequence joins TRBV9 and TRBJ1-4; 8 nucleotides align to TRBD1. The ends lost 4 bases at V and 7 bases at J; junction bases unmatched: 12. The CDR3 length is 16 residues. Looked up from germline, CDR1 is SGDLS and CDR2 is YYNGEE. The CDR3 bases are TGTGCCAGCAGCACCCCGACCCAGGGGGCGGGTGAAAAACTGTTTTTT. Translated, it gives CASSTPTQGAGEKLFF.

This chain joins TRBV5-1 and TRBJ2-1; 12 nucleotides line up with TRBD2. Germline values: CDR1 SGHRS, CDR2 YFSETQ. CDR3 length: 14 residues. Trimming at V came to 0 bases and at J to 8 bases, leaving 0 bases not matched to a gene. The CDR3 sequence: CASSLGTSGDEQFF. The CDR3 nucleotides are TGCGCCAGCAGCTTGGGGACTAGCGGGGATGAGCAGTTCTTC.

The rearrangement uses TRBV18 and TRBJ2-7; 9 nucleotides line up with TRBD2. Trimming cost V 3 bases and J 6 bases; bases outside gene matches: 3. Germline V gene sequence: CDR1 KGHSH, CDR2 LQKENI. The CDR3 consists of 13 residues. The CDR3 coding sequence is TGTGCCAGCTCACCGGGGCGGGGGGGCGAGCAGTACTTC. It translates to CASSPGRGGEQYF.

This chain links TRBV19 with TRBJ1-5; 10 bases agree with TRBD1. The CDR3 extends over 18 amino acids. Trimming cost V 4 bases and J 2 bases; bases outside gene matches: 11. CDR1 is LNHDA and CDR2 is SQIVND in the germline V gene (reference sequence). CDR3 bases: TGTGCCAGTAGTACCCCTATACGGGACAGGGGTGGCAATCAGCCCCAGCATTTT. Translated: CASSTPIRDRGGNQPQHF.

The rearrangement joins TRBV6-5 to TRBJ2-4, with a tentative D call TRBD2 (6 bases). This CDR3 spans 15 amino acids. Trimming left V 5 bases short and J 3 bases short, with 14 bases between. Germline V CDR1 and CDR2: MNHEY, SVGAGI. CDR3 region: CASSPAGGVKNIQYF. The CDR3 DNA sequence: TGTGCCAGCAGTCCTGCGGGCGGGGTCAAAAACATTCAGTACTTC.

The rearrangement links TRBV5-1 to TRBJ2-5, with 7 bases matching TRBD2. Per the germline V gene, CDR1 is SGHRS and CDR2 is YFSETQ. The length of the CDR3 is 14 residues. V trimming: 3 bases; J trimming: 5 bases; junction bases outside the gene matches: 7. The CDR3 is CASSWDAGVETQYF. DNA for the CDR3: TGCGCCAGCAGCTGGGATGCGGGGGTGGAGACCCAGTACTTC. Full variable domain (missing parts from reference TRBV5-1 and TRBJ2-5): KAGVTQTPRYLIKTRGQQVTLSCSPISGHRSVSWYQQTPGQGLQFLFEYFSETQRNKGNFPGRFSGRQFSNSRSEMNVSTLELGDSALYLCASSWDAGVETQYFGPGTRLLVL.

The chain uses TRBV5-6 and TRBJ2-7, with 9 nucleotides matching TRBD1. The CDR3 contains 15 residues. The trim removed 0 bases at V and 5 bases at J, leaving 6 bases unmatched. CDR1 and CDR2 (germline): SGHDT, YYEEEE. In nucleotides, the CDR3 is TGTGCCAGCAGCTTGGGTTTGGACAGGGGAGACGAGCAGTACTTC. The encoded protein is CASSLGLDRGDEQYF.

DNA for the CDR3: TGTGCCAGCACCCACACAGGGGCAGGGAATGAAAAACTGTTTTTT. It is translated as CASTHTGAGNEKLFF. V and J are TRBV27 and TRBJ1-4; 7 nucleotides line up with TRBD1. This CDR3 contains 15 residues. CDR1 MNHEY and CDR2 SMNVEV come from the germline V gene (reference sequence). The trim removed 7 bases at V and 5 bases at J, leaving 10 bases unmatched.

J is TRBJ2-7 and V is TRBV2, with D possibly matching TRBD1 (7 bases). Per germline, CDR1 SNHLY and CDR2 FYNNEI. The CDR3 contains 17 residues. Trimming shortened V by 4 bases and J by 5 bases, and 24 bases separated the two germline ends. The CDR3 DNA follows: TGTGCCAGCAGTGGTGAGGAGGGGGCGCCAGTTTACCACGAGCAGTACTTC. It encodes CASSGEEGAPVYHEQYF. The full variable domain, in which reference TRBV2 and TRBJ2-7 provide the parts outside the CDR3, is EPEVTQTPSHQVTQMGQEVILRCVPISNHLYFYWYRQILGQKVEFLVSFYNNEISEKSEIFDDQFSVERPDGSNFTLKIRSTKLEDSAMYFCASSGEEGAPVYHEQYFGPGTRLTVT.

For the CDR3, the DNA is TGTGCCAGCAGTGTCGGAGGGCAAAGGACCAATGGCTACACCTTC. Amino acid sequence: CASSVGGQRTNGYTF. The chain uses TRBV28 and TRBJ1-2, with no clear D. V lost 5 bases to trimming and J lost 6 bases, with 19 bases between them. Germline CDR1 reads MDHEN; CDR2 reads SYDVKM. This CDR3 comprises 15 residues.

This clone has just one count. This chain joins TRBV4-3 and TRBJ1-2, with D tentatively TRBD1 (5 bases). Germline CDR1 LGHNA, CDR2 YSLEER. Trimming removed 4 bases at V and 4 bases at J, with 10 bases between. This CDR3 is built from 13 residues. The CDR3 region has the DNA TGCGCCAGCAGCCTAGGACACAGCTATGGCTACACCTTC. Its translation is CASSLGHSYGYTF.

This chain links TRBV6-5 with TRBJ2-3; D is undetermined. The CDR3 is made up of 13 amino acids. Germline V gives CDR1 MNHEY, CDR2 SVGAGI. With 6 bases removed from V and 5 bases from J, the gap between germline ends came to 12 bases. The CDR3 loop reads CASSRRLGDTQYF. The CDR3 DNA is TGTGCCAGCAGCCGCCGACTTGGAGATACGCAGTATTTT.

The chain has TRBV6-1 and TRBJ2-6; 8 nucleotides match TRBD1. The CDR3 totals 12 residues. Trimming removed 11 bases from V and 12 bases from J; junction bases left unmatched: 9. Germline assignment: CDR1 MNHNS and CDR2 SASEGT. The CDR3 here is CASSDRDPVLTF. CDR3 DNA sequence: TGTGCCTCTTCGGACAGGGACCCCGTCCTGACTTTC.